The next 31 T cell receptor beta chains were all read from a single sample in a study of T cells in Graves' hyperthyroidism and ophthalmopathy. The source material, RNA transcripts, was used to amplify TCR beta CDR3 regions. RT-PCR in the first round (using the HTBI primer set) targeted the TCR CDR3. TCRdb independently ran MiXCR on the multiplex PCR reads; one entry per CDR3 protein. Among approximately 400,000 distinct CDR3 sequences listed, more than 14% were seen once. Material: blood. The receptors originated from a woman under 40 with Graves' ophthalmopathy.

The table lists this clonotype with many counts. The V and J genes are TRBV18 and TRBJ2-5; 10 bases are shared with TRBD1. J lost 3 bases, V lost 3 bases, and 1 base had no gene match. The germline CDR1 and CDR2 sequences are KGHSH and LQKENI. CDR3 length: 14 residues. CDR3 in DNA: TGTGCCAGCTCACCCGGGACAGGGGAAGAGACCCAGTACTTC. Amino acids: CASSPGTGEETQYF. Complete variable domain (other parts from reference TRBV18 and TRBJ2-5): NAGVMQNPRHLVRRRGQEARLRCSPMKGHSHVYWYRQLPEEGLKFMVYLQKENIIDESGMPKERFSAEFPKEGPSILRIQQVVRGDSAAYFCASSPGTGEETQYFGPGTRLLVL.

There are many counts of this clonotype. The rearrangement links TRBV20-1 to TRBJ2-7; 7 nucleotides agree with TRBD2. With V trimmed by 1 base and J by 2 bases, 8 bases remained unmatched. From germline, CDR1 is DFQATT and CDR2 SNEGSKA (reference sequence). The CDR3 is 15 residues long. The CDR3 region has the DNA TGCAGTGCTAGAGTGGGACCAGGGAGGGCCTACGAGCAGTACTTC. Translated, it gives CSARVGPGRAYEQYF.

In its sample, this clonotype was seen many times. The chain joins TRBV6-5 to TRBJ1-4, with a weak D call TRBD1 (5 bases). CDR1 is MNHEY, CDR2 SVGAGI, per germline. CDR3 length: 15 amino acids. V was trimmed by 2 bases and J by 3 bases, leaving 10 bases between them. The CDR3 spells CASSYTGTANEKLFF. CDR3 DNA sequence: TGTGCCAGCAGTTACACCGGGACTGCTAATGAAAAACTGTTTTTT.

This clonotype was counted many times. The chain couples TRBV2 to TRBJ2-5, with D possibly TRBD2 on 8 matching bases. The CDR3 totals 15 residues. V lost 4 bases, J lost 4 bases, and 16 bases lay in between. CDR1 and CDR2 from the germline V gene are SNHLY and FYNNEI. CDR3: CASSGDRRGGETQYF. CDR3 coding DNA: TGTGCCAGCAGTGGGGACAGACGGGGGGGAGAGACCCAGTACTTC.

The V gene is TRBV12-3 or TRBV12-4, the J gene TRBJ1-1; D is uncertain. The CDR3 sequence is 17 residues long. V lost 5 bases, J lost 3 bases, and 22 bases lay in between. The CDR3 protein is CASSPGERKTSDTEAFF. The CDR3 DNA sequence: TGTGCCAGCAGTCCCGGGGAAAGGAAAACGTCGGACACTGAAGCTTTCTTT.

Many counts were recorded for this clonotype. The chain couples TRBV28 to TRBJ1-5; TRBD1 might be the D (6 bases). This CDR3 spans 16 amino acids. Trimming pared 2 bases from V and 2 bases from J, leaving 13 bases between. Germline values: CDR1 MDHEN, CDR2 SYDVKM. The CDR3 protein is CASSLRPGVGNQPQHF. The CDR3 DNA is TGTGCCAGCAGTTTACGGCCAGGGGTCGGCAATCAGCCCCAGCATTTT.

This clonotype came up many times. V usage is TRBV11-3 and J usage is TRBJ1-4; D may be TRBD1 (5 bases). Looked up from germline, CDR1 is SGHNT and CDR2 is YENEEA. V lost 0 bases and J 0 bases, leaving 11 bases between the germline ends. The CDR3 sequence is 17 residues long. This CDR3 is CASSLDQGATTNEKLFF. The CDR3 region has the DNA TGTGCCAGCAGCTTAGATCAAGGGGCTACAACTAATGAAAAACTGTTTTTT.

At least ten counts were recorded for this clonotype. This chain uses TRBV12-3 or TRBV12-4 with TRBJ1-5, with D unresolved. The CDR3 consists of 16 residues. V gave up 5 bases and J gave up 0 bases, with 14 bases separating them. The CDR3 reads CASSTHAGVSNQPQHF. The CDR3 DNA reads TGTGCCAGCAGTACCCACGCTGGGGTTAGCAATCAGCCCCAGCATTTT.

This clonotype was detected a few times. The rearrangement joins TRBV20-1 to TRBJ1-5, with a possible D match to TRBD1 (6 bases). The CDR3 covers 20 residues. V was clipped by 4 bases and J by 4 bases, with 32 bases between them. Germline CDR1 is DFQATT and CDR2 is SNEGSKA (reference sequence). CDR3 in amino acids: CSAKAITSEGGRARNQPQHF. In DNA, the CDR3 is TGCAGTGCTAAGGCTATAACGTCGGAGGGGGGGCGAGCGCGAAATCAGCCCCAGCATTTT.

This clonotype was counted ten times or more. This chain uses TRBV18 with TRBJ2-1, with D perhaps matching TRBD2 (6 bases). The CDR3 extends over 17 amino acids. Germline V CDR1 and CDR2: KGHSH, LQKENI. Trimming pared 0 bases from V and 6 bases from J, leaving 18 bases between. The DNA for the CDR3 is TGTGCCAGCTCACCACCGGCGGCGGGGCTAGCTCCCAATGAGCAGTTCTTC. Translating gives CASSPPAAGLAPNEQFF.

This clonotype was seen repeatedly, ten times or more. The chain combines TRBV20-1 with TRBJ1-5; tentatively, D is TRBD1 (6 bases). Trimming shortened V by 0 bases and J by 11 bases, and 26 bases separated the two germline ends. The CDR3 extends over 17 amino acids. Germline values: CDR1 DFQATT, CDR2 SNEGSKA (reference sequence). CDR3: CSARDRLIPGARVTQHF. The CDR3 DNA sequence: TGCAGTGCTAGAGATCGATTAATACCAGGGGCTCGGGTCACCCAGCATTTT.

This clonotype was counted ten times or more. The chain has TRBV2 and TRBJ1-1, with D uncertain. Germline assignment: CDR1 SNHLY and CDR2 FYNNEI. The ends were cut back, 8 bases at V and 6 bases at J, with 10 bases in the middle. The CDR3 totals 11 residues. The CDR3 reads CASRTGPEAFF. The DNA of the CDR3 is TGTGCCAGCCGGACTGGACCTGAAGCTTTCTTT. Filled out from reference TRBV2 and TRBJ1-1, the complete variable domain reads EPEVTQTPSHQVTQMGQEVILRCVPISNHLYFYWYRQILGQKVEFLVSFYNNEISEKSEIFDDQFSVERPDGSNFTLKIRSTKLEDSAMYFCASRTGPEAFFGQGTRLTVV.

This clonotype was counted many times. V usage is TRBV18 and J usage is TRBJ2-1; D uncertain. CDR1 and CDR2 (germline): KGHSH, LQKENI. The V end lost 0 bases, the J end lost 3 bases, and 12 bases lay between the germline ends. The CDR3 covers 16 residues. CDR3 sequence (DNA): TGTGCCAGCTCACCACCGTCTGGGCTTCTCTACAATGAGCAGTTCTTC. Residues: CASSPPSGLLYNEQFF.

This clonotype was counted a few times. V and J are TRBV4-2 and TRBJ2-4; tentative D call: TRBD2 (5 bases). The CDR3 is made up of 17 amino acids. The germline V gene encodes CDR1 LGHNA and CDR2 YNFKEQ. Between the trimmed V and J ends, which lost 0 bases and 2 bases, there was a span of 14 bases. The CDR3 DNA follows: TGTGCCAGCAGCCAAGAGGCCGAACTAGTTACCAAAAACATTCAGTACTTC. It translates to CASSQEAELVTKNIQYF.

The chain carries TRBV20-1 and TRBJ2-1; a weak D match, TRBD1 (6 bases). V was pared by 0 bases and J by 4 bases, with 10 bases between. The CDR3 covers 14 residues. Per germline, CDR1 DFQATT and CDR2 SNEGSKA (reference sequence). CDR3 in amino acids: CSARDLDRYNEQFF. The CDR3 region has the DNA TGCAGTGCTAGAGATCTCGACAGGTACAATGAGCAGTTCTTC.

This clonotype occurred a few times. The chain is built from TRBV7-9 and TRBJ1-2; TRBD1 aligns across 7 bases. This CDR3 is 14 amino acids long. Germline V gives CDR1 SEHNR, CDR2 FQNEAQ (reference sequence). V trimming: 4 bases; J trimming: 7 bases; junction bases outside the gene matches: 9. The CDR3 is CASSSGQAGGGYTF. In DNA, the CDR3 is TGTGCCAGCAGCTCAGGACAGGCGGGGGGTGGCTACACCTTC.

On this clonotype: At one of its ends the junction is not consistent with the germline gene, which may arise from a read error. The chain links TRBV7-7 to TRBJ2-5, with D possibly called TRBD1 or TRBD2 (6 bases each). The germline V gene has CDR1 SSHAT and CDR2 FNYEAQ (reference sequence). This CDR3 region has 15 residues. In nucleotides, the CDR3 is TGTGCTAGCAGCCTAGGGTGGGGGGCAGAAGAGACCCAGTACTTC. Translating it yields CASSLGWGAEETQYF.

This clonotype was recorded many times. The V and J genes are TRBV2 and TRBJ2-5; the match to TRBD2 covers 7 bases. CDR1 SNHLY and CDR2 FYNNEI come from the germline V gene. CDR3 size: 15 residues. J was trimmed by 2 bases and V by 7 bases; bases with no gene match: 10. CDR3 sequence: CASNPGGRGQETQYF. The CDR3 region has the DNA TGTGCCAGCAACCCAGGAGGGCGGGGGCAAGAGACCCAGTACTTC.

The sample holds many counts of this clonotype. The chain uses TRBV5-1 and TRBJ2-1; 7 nucleotides agree with TRBD2. V gave up 0 bases and J gave up 4 bases; unmatched junction bases: 10. This CDR3 region has 17 residues. Germline V gene data show CDR1 as SGHRS and CDR2 as YFSETQ. The CDR3 DNA sequence: TGCGCCAGCAGCTTGGGCCCCCCTGTGGGGGGGTACAATGAGCAGTTCTTC. This sequence encodes CASSLGPPVGGYNEQFF.

The chain has TRBV19 and TRBJ1-2; D not resolved. Deletions cut 5 bases from V and 4 bases from J, with 14 bases between. Germline CDR1 is LNHDA and CDR2 is SQIVND (reference sequence). The CDR3 loop spans 14 amino acids. The CDR3 sequence is CASSPGVIGYGYTF. CDR3 in DNA: TGTGCCAGTAGTCCTGGGGTAATTGGCTATGGCTACACCTTC.

This clonotype was seen at least ten times. The chain joins TRBV28 to TRBJ1-2; D is perhaps TRBD1 (5 bases). This CDR3 spans 14 amino acids. The V and J ends lost 6 bases and 3 bases respectively, with 14 bases between them. Looked up from germline, CDR1 is MDHEN and CDR2 is SYDVKM. In nucleotides, the CDR3 is TGTGCCAGCAGGGCCGGGGCCGCCCACTATGGCTACACCTTC. Its protein product is CASRAGAAHYGYTF.

This clonotype was counted at least ten times. This chain joins TRBV30 and TRBJ1-6; the D gene is possibly TRBD1 (6 bases). With 5 bases removed from V and 0 bases from J, the gap between germline ends came to 11 bases. The germline gives CDR1 GTSNPN, CDR2 SVGIG (reference sequence). The CDR3 is made up of 15 amino acids. In DNA, the CDR3 is TGTGCCTGGCGGACAGACAGCTCCTATAATTCACCCCTCCACTTT. Encoded protein: CAWRTDSSYNSPLHF.

This clonotype has ten or more counts. The chain couples TRBV11-2 to TRBJ1-3, with 7 bases lining up with TRBD1. Germline assignment: CDR1 SGHAT and CDR2 FQNNGV. V shed 5 bases, J shed 0 bases, and the junction held 10 bases outside the gene matches. The CDR3 loop spans 17 amino acids. CDR3 amino acids: CASSIRQGSPSGNTIYF. The CDR3 nucleotides read TGTGCCAGCAGCATTCGACAGGGAAGTCCCTCTGGAAACACCATATATTTT. Filled out from reference TRBV11-2 and TRBJ1-3, the complete variable domain reads EAGVAQSPRYKIIEKRQSVAFWCNPISGHATLYWYQQILGQGPKLLIQFQNNGVVDDSQLPKDRFSAERLKGVDSTLKIQPAKLEDSAVYLCASSIRQGSPSGNTIYFGEGSWLTVV.

As to this clonotype: Its ends do not fully match the called genes, so a read error is possible. The chain uses TRBV5-6 and TRBJ2-5; D unclear. Germline V gene sequence: CDR1 SGHDT, CDR2 YYEEEE. The CDR3 loop spans 13 amino acids. Here the CDR3 DNA reads TGTGCCAGCAGCTTTGCTAGTGCCGAGACCAAGTACTTC. It encodes CASSFASAETKYF.

The chain employs TRBV5-1 and TRBJ1-3; D unresolved. V was cut by 4 bases and J by 0 bases, with 14 bases left in between. Germline-derived CDR1 and CDR2 are SGHRS and YFSETQ. This CDR3 has 16 amino acids. CDR3 sequence: CASSPTPARSGNTIYF. CDR3 in DNA: TGCGCCAGCAGCCCCACGCCAGCTCGCTCTGGAAACACCATATATTTT.

This clonotype was observed at least ten times. This chain uses TRBV18 with TRBJ2-5; 10 bases align to TRBD2. Germline V gene data show CDR1 as KGHSH and CDR2 as LQKENI. V shed 1 base, J shed 1 base, and the junction held 6 bases outside the gene matches. The CDR3 covers 17 residues. The CDR3: CASSPLAGGRLQETQYF. For the CDR3, the DNA is TGTGCCAGCTCACCACTAGCGGGGGGTCGACTCCAAGAGACCCAGTACTTC.

This clonotype was detected ten times or more. This rearrangement joins TRBV18 to TRBJ2-5, with D possibly TRBD2 on 7 matching bases. The CDR3 loop spans 13 amino acids. Germline CDR1 reads KGHSH; CDR2 reads LQKENI. Trimming shortened V by 6 bases and J by 9 bases, and 17 bases separated the two germline ends. The CDR3 sequence: CASSHRESGAQYF. The CDR3 bases are TGTGCCAGCTCCCACAGGGAAAGCGGGGCCCAGTACTTC.

This clonotype has a count of ten or more. The chain combines TRBV18 with TRBJ2-2; 11 bases are a match to TRBD1. Germline loops: CDR1 KGHSH, CDR2 LQKENI. The J segment lost 4 bases and the V segment lost 2 bases, leaving 3 bases of the junction unmatched. This CDR3 has 16 residues. The CDR3 DNA sequence: TGTGCCAGCTCACCAGGACAGGGGGCGGTCACCGGGGAGCTGTTTTTT. It encodes CASSPGQGAVTGELFF.

In this sample, this clonotype turned up many times. The V and J genes are TRBV28 and TRBJ1-1; D possibly corresponds to TRBD1 (6 bases). This CDR3 region has 14 residues. The V gene's germline CDR1 is MDHEN and CDR2 SYDVKM. The V gene lost 3 bases and the J gene lost 2 bases, with 10 bases spanning the gap. This CDR3 reads CASSFWGANTEAFF. The CDR3, as DNA: TGTGCCAGCAGTTTCTGGGGGGCCAACACTGAAGCTTTCTTT.

This clonotype was seen repeatedly, ten times or more. This chain uses TRBV28 with TRBJ2-2, with 14 bases aligning to TRBD2. The V segment lost 6 bases and the J segment 2 bases; nucleotides outside the gene matches: 8. Germline CDR1 and CDR2: MDHEN and SYDVKM. The CDR3 has 18 residues. CDR3 DNA sequence: TGTGCCAGCAGAGGGCGGACTAGCGGGGGGTACAACACCGGGGAGCTGTTTTTT. It yields the protein CASRGRTSGGYNTGELFF.

Ten or more counts support this clonotype. The chain has TRBV3-1 and TRBJ1-1; D is perhaps TRBD1 (6 bases). V lost 1 base and J 0 bases, leaving 18 bases between the germline ends. Per the germline V gene, CDR1 is LGHDT and CDR2 is YNNKEL (reference sequence). This CDR3 comprises 18 residues. The chain's CDR3 is CASSQGYTQGTLNTEAFF. The CDR3 DNA reads as TGTGCCAGCAGCCAAGGGTACACCCAGGGGACCTTGAACACTGAAGCTTTCTTT.